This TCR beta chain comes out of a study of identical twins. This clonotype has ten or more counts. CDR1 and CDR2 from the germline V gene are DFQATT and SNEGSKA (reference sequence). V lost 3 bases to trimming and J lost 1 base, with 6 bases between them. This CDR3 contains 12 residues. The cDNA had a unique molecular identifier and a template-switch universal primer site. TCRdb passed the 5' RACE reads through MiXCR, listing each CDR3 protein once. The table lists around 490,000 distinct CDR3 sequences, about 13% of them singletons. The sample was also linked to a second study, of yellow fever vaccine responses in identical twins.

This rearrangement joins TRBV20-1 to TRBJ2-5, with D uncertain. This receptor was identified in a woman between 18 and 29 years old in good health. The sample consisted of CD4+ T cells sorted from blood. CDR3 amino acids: CSASWLQETQYF. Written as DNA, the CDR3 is TGCAGTGCTAGTTGGCTCCAAGAGACCCAGTACTTC.